A selection of T cell receptor beta chains follows, all from one sample in a study of blood T cell repertoires in COVID-19. Measured with immunoSEQ multiplex PCR; TCRdb has only the in-frame clones, and not every one. The sample carries approximately 150,000 clones, roughly 80% recorded once. The specimen was peripheral blood. Receptors were obtained from a man aged 55 to 69 with acute or convalescent COVID-19. Both conserved end residues are part of each CDR3. Fields, in order: clone size, V gene, J gene, D gene, CDR3 protein, CDR3 DNA. A D gene is named only where the DNA matches it firmly. Expanded clones are given a class, and other clones once, few, many or no size at all.

once	TRBV5-1	TRBJ2-1	TRBD1	CASSLPGQGYNEQFF	TGCGCCAGCAGCTTGCCAGGACAGGGGTACAATGAGCAGTTCTTC
-	TRBV11-2	TRBJ2-3	-	CASSLGADPSTDTQYF	TGTGCCAGCAGCTTAGGAGCGGACCCTAGCACAGATACGCAGTATTTT
-	TRBV3-1/TRBV3-2	TRBJ1-6	TRBD1	CASSLRTGGSPLHF	TGTGCCAGCAGCCTGCGGACAGGGGGATCACCCCTCCACTTT
-	TRBV6-5	TRBJ2-7	TRBD2	CASSYLTSGRDEQYF	TGTGCCAGCAGTTACCTAACTAGCGGGAGGGACGAGCAGTACTTC
-	TRBV29-1	TRBJ1-5	-	CSVASAGQPQHF	TGCAGCGTTGCATCGGCGGGGCAGCCCCAGCATTTT
-	TRBV5-8	TRBJ1-5	-	CASSKDIDGNQPQHF	TGTGCCAGCAGCAAGGACATAGACGGCAATCAGCCCCAGCATTTT
-	TRBV5-8	TRBJ2-1	-	CASSLVQVYNEQFF	TGTGCCAGCAGCTTGGTGCAGGTCTACAATGAGCAGTTCTTC
-	TRBV2	TRBJ2-2	-	CASSVLVGGELFF	TGTGCCAGCAGTGTTCTAGTTGGAGGGGAGCTGTTTTTT
-	TRBV29-1	TRBJ1-1	-	CSVEDFGDEAFF	TGCAGCGTTGAAGATTTTGGAGATGAAGCTTTCTTT
few	TRBV5-1	TRBJ2-1	-	CASSGGYGGPVSYNEQFF	TGCGCCAGCAGCGGGGGGTATGGCGGGCCGGTCTCCTACAATGAGCAGTTCTTC
-	TRBV10-3	TRBJ1-1	-	CAISETNGGRVTEAFF	TGTGCCATCAGTGAGACTAATGGGGGGAGGGTCACTGAAGCTTTCTTT
-	TRBV13	TRBJ1-2	TRBD1	CASRHHGQGSYGYTF	TGTGCCAGCAGACACCACGGACAGGGGAGCTATGGCTACACCTTC
-	TRBV27	TRBJ2-1	TRBD2	CASSGSGLALYTSYNEQFF	TGTGCCAGCAGTGGGTCGGGACTAGCTCTCTATACCTCCTACAATGAGCAGTTCTTC
few	TRBV2	TRBJ2-5	-	CASTSEGWGETQYF	TGTGCCAGCACCTCGGAGGGATGGGGAGAGACCCAGTACTTC
-	TRBV6-5	TRBJ2-1	-	CASSYSTINEQFF	TGTGCCAGCAGTTACTCGACTATCAATGAGCAGTTCTTC
-	TRBV6-6	TRBJ2-7	-	CASSYGHSEQYF	TGTGCCAGCAGTTACGGACACTCAGAGCAGTACTTC
-	TRBV19	TRBJ2-7	TRBD2	CASSSATGLAVYEQYF	TGTGCCAGTAGCTCAGCAACGGGACTAGCGGTCTACGAGCAGTACTTC
once	TRBV11-2	TRBJ2-7	-	CASSAGQAYEQYF	TGTGCCAGCAGCGCAGGGCAGGCCTACGAGCAGTACTTC
-	TRBV3-1/TRBV3-2	TRBJ1-2	-	CASSPRFGGQSEGYTF	TGTGCCAGCAGCCCCCGATTCGGGGGGCAATCAGAAGGCTACACCTTC
-	TRBV10-3	TRBJ1-2	-	CAITQMTRGNYGYTF	TGTGCCATCACCCAGATGACACGGGGGAACTATGGCTACACCTTC
-	TRBV28	TRBJ1-6	-	CASSLGGVGNSPLHF	TGTGCCAGCAGTTTAGGAGGGGTCGGTAATTCACCCCTCCACTTT
once	TRBV6-5	TRBJ1-1	-	CASSPRTAMNTEAFF	TGTGCCAGCAGCCCCCGGACAGCTATGAACACTGAAGCTTTCTTT
-	TRBV19	TRBJ2-3	TRBD2	CASSIGPGGIDTQYF	TGTGCCAGTAGTATAGGTCCGGGGGGGATAGATACGCAGTATTTT
once	TRBV19	TRBJ1-5	TRBD1	CASSSGQGRINQPQHF	TGTGCCAGTAGTAGTGGACAGGGTCGGATCAATCAGCCCCAGCATTTT
-	TRBV4-2	TRBJ2-2	TRBD2	CASSQDRGLAGSTGELFF	TGTGCCAGCAGCCAAGATCGGGGACTAGCGGGTTCCACCGGGGAGCTGTTTTTT
-	TRBV6-1	TRBJ2-7	TRBD1	CASSEAGTGTYEQYF	TGTGCCAGCAGTGAAGCTGGGACAGGGACCTACGAGCAGTACTTC